This T cell receptor (beta chain) stems from a study of blood T cell repertoires in COVID-19. Study-level information: PBMCs, B-cell-depleted T cells, or T cells were the source of the cDNA or gDNA that made up the material.

TCRdb's copy holds only in-frame clones and misses some; the assay was immunoSEQ multiplex PCR. Of 65,000 to 100,000 clones in the sample, approximately 80% were seen once. The V gene's germline CDR1 is SGHAT and CDR2 FQDESV (reference sequence). The length of the CDR3 is 15 residues. V shed 4 bases and J shed 0 bases, with 12 bases lying between them. This clone has only a few counts. V is TRBV11-1 and J is TRBJ1-1; D might be TRBD1 (5 bases). Sequencing was carried out using peripheral blood. The TCR originated in a woman aged 80 or over with acute or convalescent COVID-19. The CDR3 here is CASSSGGGVNTEAFF. The CDR3 DNA reads as TGTGCCAGCAGCTCCGGTGGGGGGGTGAACACTGAAGCTTTCTTT.